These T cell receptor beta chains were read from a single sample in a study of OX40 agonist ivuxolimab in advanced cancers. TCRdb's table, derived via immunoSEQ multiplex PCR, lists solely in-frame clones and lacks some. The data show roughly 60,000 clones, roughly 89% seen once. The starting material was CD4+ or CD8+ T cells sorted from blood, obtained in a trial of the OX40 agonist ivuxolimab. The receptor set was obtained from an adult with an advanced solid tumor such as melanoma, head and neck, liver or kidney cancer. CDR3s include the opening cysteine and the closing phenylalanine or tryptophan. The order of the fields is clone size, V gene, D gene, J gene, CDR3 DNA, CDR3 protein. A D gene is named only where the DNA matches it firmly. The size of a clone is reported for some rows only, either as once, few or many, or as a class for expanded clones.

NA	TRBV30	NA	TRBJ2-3	TGTGCCTCGGACCGTCGCACAGATACGCAGTATTTT	CASDRRTDTQYF
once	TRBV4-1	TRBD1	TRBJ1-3	TGCGCCAGCAGCCAAGAAGGGACAGGGGATTACACCATATATTTT	CASSQEGTGDYTIYF
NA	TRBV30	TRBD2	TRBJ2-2	TGTGCCTGGAGTTTGCGGGGGGCCAGGGGACGGAACACCGGGGAGCTGTTTTTT	CAWSLRGARGRNTGELFF
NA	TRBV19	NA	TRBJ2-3	TGTGCCAGTAGTATAGATCGGAGTACGGAGAGCACAGATACGCAGTATTTT	CASSIDRSTESTDTQYF
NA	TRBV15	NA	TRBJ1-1	TGTGCCACCAGCAGCACGGTTGAAGCTTTCTTT	CATSSTVEAFF
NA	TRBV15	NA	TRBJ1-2	TGTGCCACCAGCAGAGACGGGGGATTGGATGGCTACACCTTC	CATSRDGGLDGYTF
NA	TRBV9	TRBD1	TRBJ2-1	TGTGCCAGCAGCGTCGGGACAGGGAGGCATGAGCAGTTCTTC	CASSVGTGRHEQFF
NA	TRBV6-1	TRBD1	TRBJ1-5	TGTGCCAGCAGTGGGGGACAGGGCGGAAGGCAGCCCCAGCATTTT	CASSGGQGGRQPQHF
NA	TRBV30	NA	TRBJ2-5	TGTGCCTGGAGCGGTCCCCTCGCACAGGGAGGTAACCAAGAGACCCAGTACTTC	CAWSGPLAQGGNQETQYF
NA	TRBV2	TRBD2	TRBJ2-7	TGTGCCAGCAGTTCTAAGCGGGGCGAGCAGTACTTC	CASSSKRGEQYF
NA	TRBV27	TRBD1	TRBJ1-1	TGTGCCAGCAGTTCCCCGGGACAGGGGACAAACACTGAAGCTTTCTTT	CASSSPGQGTNTEAFF
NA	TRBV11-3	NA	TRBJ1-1	TGTGCCAGCAGCCGCAGGGGTACTGAAGCTTTCTTT	CASSRRGTEAFF
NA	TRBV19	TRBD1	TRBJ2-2	TGTGCCAGTATTACAAGACAGGGGGCCGGGGAGCTGTTTTTT	CASITRQGAGELFF
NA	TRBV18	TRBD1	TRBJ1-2	TGTGCCAGCTCTCAGACAGGGGGGAACTATGGCTACACCTTC	CASSQTGGNYGYTF
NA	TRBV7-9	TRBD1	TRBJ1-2	TGTGCCAGCAGCTTAGAGCTCGGGACAGGGGGTTTTGGCTACACCTTC	CASSLELGTGGFGYTF
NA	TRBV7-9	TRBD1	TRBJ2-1	TGTGCCAGCAGCGTCCGGGACAGGTATAATGAGCAGTTCTTC	CASSVRDRYNEQFF
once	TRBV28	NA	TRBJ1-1	TGTGCCAGCAGCTACTCTCAGGGTGTGGGGAACACTGAAGCTTTCTTT	CASSYSQGVGNTEAFF
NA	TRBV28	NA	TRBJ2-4	TGTGCCAGCAGTCTGGTCCAGGCGAACAAAAACATTCAGTACTTC	CASSLVQANKNIQYF
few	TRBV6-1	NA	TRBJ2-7	TGTGCCAGCAGTGTTGGGGGTAGGTACGAGCAGTACTTC	CASSVGGRYEQYF
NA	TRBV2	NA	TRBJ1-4	TGTGCCAGCATGCGTGGGACATCTAATGAAAAACTGTTTTTT	CASMRGTSNEKLFF
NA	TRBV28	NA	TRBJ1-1	TGTGCCAGCAGTCTTCAGGACACTGAAGCTTTCTTT	CASSLQDTEAFF
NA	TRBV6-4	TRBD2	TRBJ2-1	TGTGCCAGCAGGCCCTCGATAGCGGGGTACAATGAGCAGTTCTTC	CASRPSIAGYNEQFF
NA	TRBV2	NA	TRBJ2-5	TGTGCCAGCAGTGAGAGGCAGGTCCAAGAGACCCAGTACTTC	CASSERQVQETQYF
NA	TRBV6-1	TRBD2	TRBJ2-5	TGTGCCAGCAGTGGGGGCCTTCTGGGGGGAGGGCCCCAAGAGACCCAGTACTTC	CASSGGLLGGGPQETQYF
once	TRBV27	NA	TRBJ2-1	TGTGCCAGCAGTCCGATTGGCGCGGTAACCTACAATGAGCAGTTCTTC	CASSPIGAVTYNEQFF
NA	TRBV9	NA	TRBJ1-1	TGTGCCAGCAGAGGTGAGTTGAACACTGAAGCTTTCTTT	CASRGELNTEAFF
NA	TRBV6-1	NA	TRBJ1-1	TGTGCCAGCAGTGGGGGAAGTACAGGGAACACTGAAGCTTTCTTT	CASSGGSTGNTEAFF
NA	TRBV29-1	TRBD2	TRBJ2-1	TGCAGCGTTCTTGGGGTGGCTAGCGGGAGGAGTTCCTACAATGAGCAGTTCTTC	CSVLGVASGRSSYNEQFF
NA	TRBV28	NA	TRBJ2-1	TGTGCCAGCAGTTTTATCAATGAGCAGTTCTTC	CASSFINEQFF
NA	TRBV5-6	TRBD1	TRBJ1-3	TGTGCCAGCAGCCGACAGGGGGCTAGTAACACCATATATTTT	CASSRQGASNTIYF
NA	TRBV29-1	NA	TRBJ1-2	TGCAGCGTTGAAGAATTGGGTCCGGGGGGCTATGGCTACACCTTC	CSVEELGPGGYGYTF
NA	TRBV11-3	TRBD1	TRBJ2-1	TGTGCCAGCAGCCCGACAGGGGTCTCCTACAATGAGCAGTTCTTC	CASSPTGVSYNEQFF
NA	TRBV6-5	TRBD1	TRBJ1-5	TGTGCCAGCAGTCGCGGGACAGGGGTGAATCAGCCCCAGCATTTT	CASSRGTGVNQPQHF
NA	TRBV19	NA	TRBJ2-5	TGTGCCAGTAGTATGGGGCCTAGGGAGACCCAGTACTTC	CASSMGPRETQYF
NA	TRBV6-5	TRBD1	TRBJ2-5	TGTGCCAGCAGAGGGACAGCCGAGACCCAGTACTTC	CASRGTAETQYF
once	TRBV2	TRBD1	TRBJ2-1	TGTGCCAGCAGTCGGGACAGGGGCGACAATGAGCAGTTCTTC	CASSRDRGDNEQFF
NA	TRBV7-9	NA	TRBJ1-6	TGTGCCAGCAGCTCCGCGGCGTCCGGGGGGGTGAGATCACCCCTCCACTTT	CASSSAASGGVRSPLHF
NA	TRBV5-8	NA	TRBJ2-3	TGTGCCAGCAGCTTCTCGAAAGATACGCAGTATTTT	CASSFSKDTQYF
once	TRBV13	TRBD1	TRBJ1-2	TGTGCCAGCAGCTTAGCCCGAGACAGGGGCCAATTATATGGCTACACCTTC	CASSLARDRGQLYGYTF
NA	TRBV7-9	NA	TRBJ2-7	TGTGCCAGCAGCTTAGGTCTAGGGATAGACTACGAGCAGTACTTC	CASSLGLGIDYEQYF